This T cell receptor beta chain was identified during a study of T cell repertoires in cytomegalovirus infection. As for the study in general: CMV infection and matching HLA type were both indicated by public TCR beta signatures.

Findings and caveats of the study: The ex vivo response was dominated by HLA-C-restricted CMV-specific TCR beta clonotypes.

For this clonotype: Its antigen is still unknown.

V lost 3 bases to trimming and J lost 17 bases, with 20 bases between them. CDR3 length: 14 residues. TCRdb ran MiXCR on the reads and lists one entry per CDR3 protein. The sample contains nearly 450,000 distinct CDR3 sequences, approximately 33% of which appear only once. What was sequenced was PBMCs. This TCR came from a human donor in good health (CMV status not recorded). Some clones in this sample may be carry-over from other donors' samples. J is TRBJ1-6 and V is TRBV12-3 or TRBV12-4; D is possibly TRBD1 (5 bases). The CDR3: CASSLGTDFAAFHF. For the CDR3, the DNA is TGTGCCAGCAGTTTGGGGACCGACTTTGCCGCTTTCCACTTT.